Listed here are 30 T cell receptor beta chains from one sample, sequenced in a study of T cells in Graves' hyperthyroidism and ophthalmopathy. From RNA transcripts, TCR beta CDR3 regions were amplified. With the HTBI primer set, the TCR CDR3 went through a first round of RT-PCR. TCRdb analysed the multiplex PCR reads with MiXCR anew, one entry per CDR3 protein. The sample comprises a few hundred thousand distinct CDR3 sequences, around 15% of which are singletons, and approximately 14% rests with the top ten. Sequencing was performed on blood. All receptors come from a woman aged 40 to 50 with Graves' hyperthyroidism.

A few counts support this clonotype. The rearrangement links TRBV19 to TRBJ2-1; possible D gene TRBD2, 6 bases. There are 13 residues in the CDR3. Trimming took off 5 bases at V and 12 bases at J, with 17 bases between the two ends. The germline CDR1 and CDR2 sequences are LNHDA and SQIVND (reference sequence). The CDR3 sequence is CASSGGALDGQFF. CDR3 DNA: TGTGCCAGTAGTGGCGGGGCCCTCGACGGGCAGTTCTTC.

In the case of this clonotype: Just one base apart from a much larger clone, this may be a read error. The chain employs TRBV4-2 and TRBJ1-4; D is unresolved. The CDR3 has 15 amino acids. From germline, CDR1 is LGHNA and CDR2 YNFKEQ. V gave up 0 bases and J gave up 1 base, with 6 bases separating them. CDR3 nucleotides: TGTGCCAGCAGCCAAGAAGTGGGAACTAATGAAAAACTGTTTTTT. This gives the protein CASSQEVGTNEKLFF.

This clonotype was seen ten or more times. The CDR3 loop is CASRGQDNSPLHF. CDR3 nucleotides: TGTGCCAGCAGGGGACAGGATAATTCACCCCTCCACTTT. The chain recombines TRBV6-1 with TRBJ1-6, with 8 nucleotides matching TRBD1. J lost 5 bases, V lost 6 bases, and 0 bases had no gene match. The CDR3 runs to 13 residues. CDR1 and CDR2 (germline): MNHNS, SASEGT.

This clonotype was counted at least ten times. The chain links TRBV14 to TRBJ2-3; D is uncertain. Trimming shortened V by 6 bases and J by 2 bases, and 6 bases separated the two germline ends. This CDR3 is built from 12 residues. Looked up from germline, CDR1 is SGHDN and CDR2 is FVKESK. The chain's CDR3 is CASRHHTDTQYF. The CDR3 bases are TGTGCCAGCAGACACCACACAGATACGCAGTATTTT.

Comment on this clonotype: A junction boundary mismatches the germline segment, possibly from a read error. V is TRBV7-7 and J is TRBJ2-1; no clear D. The germline V gene has CDR1 SSHAT and CDR2 FNYEAQ (reference sequence). The CDR3 is made up of 13 amino acids. The CDR3 here is CASSFLGKREQFF. CDR3 DNA sequence: TGTGCTAGCAGCTTTTTAGGTAAACGAGAGCAGTTCTTC.

In this sample, this clonotype turned up a few times. CDR3 in DNA: TGTGCCAGCAGCTCTACGAGGAGGACAGGGGGCAACTATGGCTACACCTTC. Its protein product is CASSSTRRTGGNYGYTF. V gene TRBV13 combines with J gene TRBJ1-2, with 11 bases fitting TRBD1. The ends lost 4 bases at V and 2 bases at J; junction bases unmatched: 9. The CDR3 contains 17 residues. CDR1 and CDR2 from the germline V gene are PRHDT and FYEKMQ (reference sequence).

This clonotype was observed many times. The gene calls are TRBV7-3 and TRBJ2-3; D unclear. The CDR3 is made up of 14 amino acids. V lost 2 bases to trimming and J lost 7 bases, with 13 bases between them. Germline V CDR1 and CDR2: SGHTA, FQGTGA. This chain's CDR3 is CASSLGVYQNTQYF. CDR3 nucleotides: TGTGCCAGCAGCTTAGGAGTCTATCAGAATACGCAGTATTTT. Full variable domain (missing parts from reference TRBV7-3 and TRBJ2-3): GAGVSQTPSNKVTEKGKYVELRCDPISGHTALYWYRQSLGQGPEFLIYFQGTGAADDSGLPNDRFFAVRPEGSVSTLKIQRTERGDSAVYLCASSLGVYQNTQYFGPGTRLTVL.

This clonotype was detected a few times. The CDR3 carries no conserved terminal phenylalanine or tryptophan, so it likely arises from a read error. The chain carries TRBV28 and TRBJ2-7; 7 nucleotides match TRBD1. CDR1 is MDHEN, CDR2 SYDVKM, per germline. Trimming at V came to 9 bases and at J to 0 bases, leaving 5 bases not matched to a gene. CDR3 length: 13 amino acids. In DNA form, the CDR3 reads TGTGCCAGTTCGACAGGGAGCTCCTACGAGCAGTACCTC. Residues: CASSTGSSYEQYL.

This clonotype has at least ten counts. The rearrangement uses TRBV30 and TRBJ2-7, with D possibly TRBD2 on 6 matching bases. Germline loops: CDR1 GTSNPN, CDR2 SVGIG (reference sequence). With 2 bases removed from V and 4 bases from J, the gap between germline ends came to 12 bases. The CDR3 contains 13 residues. CDR3 in amino acids: CAWSRPGGYEQYF. As DNA, the CDR3 is TGTGCCTGGAGTCGTCCCGGGGGTTACGAGCAGTACTTC.

V is TRBV6-1 and J is TRBJ1-2; 9 bases fit TRBD1. Germline V gives CDR1 MNHNS, CDR2 SASEGT. This CDR3 is built from 13 residues. J gave up 5 bases and V 6 bases, and 4 bases lay outside the gene matches. DNA of the CDR3: TGTGCCAGCAGGGCGACAGGGGGGTATGGCTACACCTTC. Its protein product is CASRATGGYGYTF.

The sample holds many counts of this clonotype. The chain couples TRBV28 to TRBJ2-1; the D gene is possibly TRBD2 (7 bases). The germline CDR1 and CDR2 sequences are MDHEN and SYDVKM. The CDR3 covers 15 residues. V was shortened by 1 base and J by 5 bases, with 12 bases between the two germline ends. The CDR3 region has the DNA TGTGCCAGCAGTTTATTTCGGGGGGCGGACAATGAGCAGTTCTTC. Its translation: CASSLFRGADNEQFF.

This clonotype has ten or more counts. The rearrangement uses TRBV11-3 and TRBJ2-2, with 10 bases lining up with TRBD2. The V gene's germline CDR1 is SGHNT and CDR2 YENEEA. The CDR3 loop spans 20 amino acids. J lost 0 bases, V lost 1 base, and 11 bases had no gene match. CDR3 in amino acids: CASSLVGSLAGVANTGELFF. For the CDR3, the DNA is TGTGCCAGCAGCTTAGTGGGGTCTCTAGCGGGAGTCGCGAACACCGGGGAGCTGTTTTTT.

This clonotype was counted a few times. The gene calls are TRBV27 and TRBJ1-2, with TRBD1 matching over 8 bases. V was pared by 1 base and J by 2 bases, with 9 bases of the junction left unmatched. Germline assignment: CDR1 MNHEY and CDR2 SMNVEV (reference sequence). This CDR3 is 17 amino acids long. The CDR3 protein is CASSLYSRTGLNYGYTF. The CDR3 nucleotides read TGTGCCAGCAGTTTATATTCCAGGACAGGGCTCAACTATGGCTACACCTTC.

This clonotype was recorded a few times. The chain recombines TRBV20-1 with TRBJ2-1; 8 bases are shared with TRBD2. Trimming removed 0 bases from V and 6 bases from J; junction bases left unmatched: 4. The CDR3 contains 14 residues. Per the germline V gene, CDR1 is DFQATT and CDR2 is SNEGSKA (reference sequence). This CDR3 reads CSAREGLVVNEQFF. CDR3 nucleotide sequence: TGCAGTGCTAGAGAGGGACTAGTCGTCAATGAGCAGTTCTTC.

The J gene is TRBJ1-4, the V gene TRBV19; D not certain. The V end lost 7 bases, the J end lost 5 bases, and 11 bases lay between the germline ends. The CDR3 covers 13 residues. CDR1 and CDR2 (germline): LNHDA, SQIVND (reference sequence). The CDR3 loop reads CASTAVGNEKLFF. For the CDR3, the DNA is TGTGCCAGTACGGCGGTGGGGAATGAAAAACTGTTTTTT.

In its sample, this clonotype was seen many times. The chain couples TRBV28 to TRBJ2-1; D is ambiguous. CDR3 length: 15 amino acids. V was clipped by 6 bases and J by 3 bases, with 15 bases between them. Germline V gives CDR1 MDHEN, CDR2 SYDVKM. This CDR3 is CASSQPAKLYNEQFF. CDR3 DNA sequence: TGTGCCAGCAGCCAACCCGCGAAACTCTACAATGAGCAGTTCTTC. Based on the CDR3 plus reference TRBV28 and TRBJ2-1, the full variable domain is DVKVTQSSRYLVKRTGEKVFLECVQDMDHENMFWYRQDPGLGLRLIYFSYDVKMKEKGDIPEGYSVSREKKERFSLILESASTNQTSMYLCASSQPAKLYNEQFFGPGTRLTVL.

The chain joins TRBV20-1 to TRBJ2-1, with 11 bases lining up with TRBD2. J lost 7 bases, V lost 5 bases, and 7 bases had no gene match. This CDR3 region has 14 residues. Germline assignment: CDR1 DFQATT and CDR2 SNEGSKA (reference sequence). Written as DNA, the CDR3 is TGCAGTGCTTATAGCGGGAGGGCGGGTAATGAGCAGTTCTTC. The encoded protein is CSAYSGRAGNEQFF.

This clonotype was recorded at least ten times. The rearrangement joins TRBV12-3 or TRBV12-4 to TRBJ1-3, with 10 positions matching TRBD1. V lost 5 bases, J lost 2 bases, and 3 bases stayed unmatched. This CDR3 comprises 15 residues. CDR3 sequence: CASSETGGTGNTIYF. The CDR3 DNA is TGTGCCAGCAGTGAGACAGGGGGCACTGGAAACACCATATATTTT.

This clonotype has more than one count but fewer than ten. The V call is TRBV10-1, the J call TRBJ2-3; tentatively, D is TRBD2 (6 bases). The CDR3 sequence is 16 residues long. V lost 0 bases and J 6 bases, leaving 16 bases between the germline ends. Per germline, CDR1 WNHNN and CDR2 SYGVQD (reference sequence). CDR3 DNA: TGCGCCAGCAGTGAGTCTGCAACGGGAGTAAGGGATACGCAGTATTTT. Residues: CASSESATGVRDTQYF.

The V and J genes are TRBV19 and TRBJ2-7, with 9 bases identical to TRBD1. Germline V gene data show CDR1 as LNHDA and CDR2 as SQIVND (reference sequence). V lost 4 bases to trimming and J lost 2 bases; unmatched junction nucleotides: 9. The CDR3 is 16 amino acids. CDR3 coding DNA: TGTGCCAGTAGTACCCCCGGACAGGGGTCAACCTACGAGCAGTACTTC. Protein product: CASSTPGQGSTYEQYF.

The table lists this clonotype with a few counts. Written as DNA, the CDR3 is TGTGCCAGTATTTTAAGGCAGGGTTCCGGGGAGCTGTTTTTT. Residues: CASILRQGSGELFF. The chain is built from TRBV19 and TRBJ2-2; TRBD1 is a possible D gene (5 bases). Germline V gene lookup returns CDR1 LNHDA and CDR2 SQIVND (reference sequence). CDR3 size: 14 residues. V shed 7 bases and J shed 6 bases, with 15 bases lying between them.

About this clonotype itself: A read error may be the cause here, since a much bigger clone is one base away. The J gene is TRBJ1-1, the V gene TRBV30, with no clear D. The germline gives CDR1 GTSNPN, CDR2 SVGIG (reference sequence). This CDR3 has 13 amino acids. Trimming pared 5 bases from V and 4 bases from J, leaving 14 bases between. The CDR3 loop is CAWGTVYGTEAFF. The CDR3 region has the DNA TGTGCCTGGGGTACCGTTTATGGCACTGAAGCTTTCTTT. Combining the CDR3 with reference TRBV30 and TRBJ1-1 gives the whole variable domain SQTIHQWPATLVQPVGSPLSLECTVEGTSNPNLYWYRQAAGRGLQLLFYSVGIGQISSEVPQNLSASRPQDRQFILSSKKLLLSDSGFYLCAWGTVYGTEAFFGQGTRLTVV.

This clonotype was observed a handful of times. This chain connects TRBV12-3 or TRBV12-4 to TRBJ2-2; maybe TRBD2 (5 bases). The CDR3 covers 13 residues. V was trimmed by 6 bases and J by 5 bases, leaving 10 bases between them. The chain's CDR3 is CASRAVTTGELFF. In DNA form, the CDR3 reads TGTGCCAGCAGAGCGGTAACTACCGGGGAGCTGTTTTTT.

This clonotype was detected ten times or more. The rearrangement uses TRBV12-5 and TRBJ2-5; 9 bases align to TRBD2. The germline V gene encodes CDR1 LGHNT and CDR2 FRNRAP. V was clipped by 5 bases and J by 2 bases; unmatched bases: 6. The CDR3 is 15 amino acids. The CDR3 is CASGDGTSRQETQYF. DNA of the CDR3: TGTGCTAGTGGTGATGGGACTAGCAGGCAAGAGACCCAGTACTTC. Supplemented by reference TRBV12-5 and TRBJ2-5, the full variable domain reads DARVTQTPRHKVTEMGQEVTMRCQPILGHNTVFWYRQTMMQGLELLAYFRNRAPLDDSGMPKDRFSAEMPDATLATLKIQPSEPRDSAVYFCASGDGTSRQETQYFGPGTRLLVL.

This rearrangement joins TRBV11-2 to TRBJ2-5, with TRBD1 matching over 8 bases. The ends lost 0 bases at V and 6 bases at J; junction bases unmatched: 9. The CDR3 runs 16 residues. The germline V gene encodes CDR1 SGHAT and CDR2 FQNNGV. For the CDR3, the DNA is TGTGCCAGCAGCTTAGATTGGGCAGGGGGCGTGAAGACCCAGTACTTC. Amino acid sequence: CASSLDWAGGVKTQYF.

This clonotype was recorded many times. V usage is TRBV7-3 and J usage is TRBJ1-6, with TRBD1 matching 7 bases. The CDR3 has 14 residues. Per germline, CDR1 SGHTA and CDR2 FQGTGA. V trimming: 2 bases; J trimming: 9 bases; junction bases outside the gene matches: 4. The CDR3 here is CASSLGTDLSPLHF. CDR3 nucleotide sequence: TGTGCCAGCAGCTTAGGGACAGACCTTTCACCCCTCCACTTT.

This clonotype came up many times. This chain links TRBV9 with TRBJ1-2; no clear D gene. V lost 4 bases and J lost 2, with 15 bases in between. This CDR3 contains 15 residues. Germline CDR1 reads SGDLS; CDR2 reads YYNGEE. This CDR3 reads CASSPEQFGNYGYTF. CDR3 DNA sequence: TGTGCCAGCAGCCCCGAACAGTTCGGCAACTATGGCTACACCTTC.

This clonotype was detected many times. The J gene is TRBJ2-7, the V gene TRBV28; TRBD2 agrees at 7 bases. The germline V gene has CDR1 MDHEN and CDR2 SYDVKM. This CDR3 contains 14 residues. V gave up 6 bases and J gave up 4 bases; unmatched junction bases: 9. CDR3 amino acids: CASRGGGVTYEQYF. CDR3 DNA: TGTGCCAGCAGGGGGGGGGGAGTAACTTACGAGCAGTACTTC.

This clonotype was seen many times. The chain uses TRBV12-3 or TRBV12-4 and TRBJ2-3; TRBD2 aligns across 12 bases. This CDR3 has 15 residues. The junction had 5 bases not matched to a gene; V was cut back by 3 bases and J by 7 bases. The CDR3 region has the DNA TGTGCCAGCAGTTTCGGACTAGCGGGGATCTATACGCAGTATTTT. It translates to CASSFGLAGIYTQYF.

There are a few counts of this clonotype. The V gene is TRBV12-3 or TRBV12-4, the J gene TRBJ2-7; D not resolved. The CDR3 runs 12 residues. The ends were cut back, 3 bases at V and 4 bases at J, with 7 bases in the middle. As DNA, the CDR3 is TGTGCCAGCAGTTTTTTTGGGTACGAGCAGTACTTC. Its protein is CASSFFGYEQYF.